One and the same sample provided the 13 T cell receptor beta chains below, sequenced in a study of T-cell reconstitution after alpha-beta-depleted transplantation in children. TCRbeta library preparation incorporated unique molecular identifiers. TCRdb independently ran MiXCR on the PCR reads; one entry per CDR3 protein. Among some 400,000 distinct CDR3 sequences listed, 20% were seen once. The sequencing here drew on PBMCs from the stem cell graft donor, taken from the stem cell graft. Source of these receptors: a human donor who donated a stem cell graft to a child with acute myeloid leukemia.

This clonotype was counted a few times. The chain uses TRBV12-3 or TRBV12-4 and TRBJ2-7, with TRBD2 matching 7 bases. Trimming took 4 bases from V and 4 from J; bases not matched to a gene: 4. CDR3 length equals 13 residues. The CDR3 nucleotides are TGTGCCAGCAGTTGGGGGGGTATGTACGAGCAGTACTTC. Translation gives CASSWGGMYEQYF.

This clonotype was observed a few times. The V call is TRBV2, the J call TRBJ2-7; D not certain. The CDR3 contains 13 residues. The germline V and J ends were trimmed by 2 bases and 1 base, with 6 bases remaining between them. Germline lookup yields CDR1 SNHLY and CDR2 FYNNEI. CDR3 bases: TGTGCCAGCAGTGAACGTGTATCCTACGAGCAGTACTTC. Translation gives CASSERVSYEQYF. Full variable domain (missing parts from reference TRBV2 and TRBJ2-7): EPEVTQTPSHQVTQMGQEVILRCVPISNHLYFYWYRQILGQKVEFLVSFYNNEISEKSEIFDDQFSVERPDGSNFTLKIRSTKLEDSAMYFCASSERVSYEQYFGPGTRLTVT.

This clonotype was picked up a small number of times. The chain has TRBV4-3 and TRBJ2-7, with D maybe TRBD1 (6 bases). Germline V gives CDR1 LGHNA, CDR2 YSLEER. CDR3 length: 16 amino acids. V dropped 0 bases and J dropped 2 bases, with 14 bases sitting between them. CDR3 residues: CASSQDLGQGTYEQYF. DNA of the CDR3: TGCGCCAGCAGCCAAGATCTGGGCCAGGGGACCTACGAGCAGTACTTC.

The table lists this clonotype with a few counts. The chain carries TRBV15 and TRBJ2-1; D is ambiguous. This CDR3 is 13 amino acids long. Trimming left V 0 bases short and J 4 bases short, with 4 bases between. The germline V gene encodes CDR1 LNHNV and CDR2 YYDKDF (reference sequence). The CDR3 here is CATSRELYNEQFF. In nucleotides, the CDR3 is TGTGCCACCAGCAGAGAGTTGTACAATGAGCAGTTCTTC.

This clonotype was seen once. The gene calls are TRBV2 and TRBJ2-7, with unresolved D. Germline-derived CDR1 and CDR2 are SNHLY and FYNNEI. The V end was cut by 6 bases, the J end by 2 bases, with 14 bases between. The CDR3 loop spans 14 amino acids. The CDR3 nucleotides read TGTGCCAGCAGGCCCCGAGGAAGGGCCTACGAGCAGTACTTC. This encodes CASRPRGRAYEQYF.

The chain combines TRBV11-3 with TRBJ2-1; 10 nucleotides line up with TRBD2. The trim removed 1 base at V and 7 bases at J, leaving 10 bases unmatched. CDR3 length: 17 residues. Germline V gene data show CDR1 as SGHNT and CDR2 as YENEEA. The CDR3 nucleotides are TGTGCCAGCAGCTTAGTTGAAACTAGCGGGATACAGAATGAGCAGTTCTTC. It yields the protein CASSLVETSGIQNEQFF.

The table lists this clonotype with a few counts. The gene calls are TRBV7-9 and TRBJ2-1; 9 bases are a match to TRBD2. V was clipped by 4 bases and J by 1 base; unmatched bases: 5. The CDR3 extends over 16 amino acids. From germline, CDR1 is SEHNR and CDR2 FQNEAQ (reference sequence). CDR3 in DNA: TGTGCCAGCAGCTCCCCGACTAGCGGATCCTACAATGAGCAGTTCTTC. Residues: CASSSPTSGSYNEQFF.

The CDR3 loop reads CASSILAGGPGANVLTF. DNA of the CDR3: TGTGCCAGCAGTATCCTGGCAGGCGGTCCGGGGGCCAACGTCCTGACTTTC. The chain has TRBV2 and TRBJ2-6; the D is unclear. Between the trimmed V and J ends, which lost 5 bases and 4 bases, there was a span of 18 bases. CDR3 length equals 17 residues. Germline CDR1 and CDR2: SNHLY and FYNNEI.

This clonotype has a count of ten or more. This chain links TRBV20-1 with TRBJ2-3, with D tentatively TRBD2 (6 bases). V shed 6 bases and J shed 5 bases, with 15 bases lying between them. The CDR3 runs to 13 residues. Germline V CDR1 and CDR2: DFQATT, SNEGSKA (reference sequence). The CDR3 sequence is CSAPNAGKDTQYF. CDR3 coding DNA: TGCAGTGCCCCAAACGCGGGGAAAGATACGCAGTATTTT.

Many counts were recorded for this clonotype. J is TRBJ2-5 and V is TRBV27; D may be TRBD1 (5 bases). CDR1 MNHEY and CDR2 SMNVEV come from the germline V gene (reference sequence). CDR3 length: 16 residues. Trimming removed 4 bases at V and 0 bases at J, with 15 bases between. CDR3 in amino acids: CASSSTGARYQETQYF. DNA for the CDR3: TGTGCCAGCAGTTCAACAGGCGCCCGGTACCAAGAGACCCAGTACTTC.

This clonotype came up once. The chain's CDR3 is CASTPGGFYNEQFF. The CDR3 nucleotides are TGTGCCAGCACCCCAGGGGGCTTCTACAATGAGCAGTTCTTC. This rearrangement joins TRBV27 to TRBJ2-1, with 8 bases fitting TRBD1. Germline trimming cut 7 bases from V and 3 bases from J; bases unmatched to any gene: 5. The CDR3 contains 14 residues. Per the germline V gene, CDR1 is MNHEY and CDR2 is SMNVEV (reference sequence).

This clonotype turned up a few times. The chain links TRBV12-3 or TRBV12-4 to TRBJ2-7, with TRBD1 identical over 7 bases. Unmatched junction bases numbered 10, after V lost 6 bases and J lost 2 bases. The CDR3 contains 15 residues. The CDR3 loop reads CASSTGAGQAYEQYF. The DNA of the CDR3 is TGTGCCAGCAGCACTGGGGCCGGACAGGCCTACGAGCAGTACTTC.

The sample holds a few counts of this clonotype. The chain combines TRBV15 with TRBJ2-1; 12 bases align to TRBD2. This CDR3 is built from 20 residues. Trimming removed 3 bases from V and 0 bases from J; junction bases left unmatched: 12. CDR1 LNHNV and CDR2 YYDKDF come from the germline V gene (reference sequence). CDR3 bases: TGTGCCACCAGCAGCGCGGGACTAGCGGGTGCCACCCCCTCCTACAATGAGCAGTTCTTC. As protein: CATSSAGLAGATPSYNEQFF.